The rows below give T cell receptor beta chains drawn from one sample of a study of beta chain features in type 1 diabetes. Method: immunoSEQ multiplex PCR; TCRdb's copy keeps in-frame clones and lacks some. The data contain 390,000 or so clones, approximately 13% of them singletons. The source material was naive CD4+ T cells from blood. All receptors derive from a man younger than 40 in good health. CDR3s include the opening cysteine and the closing phenylalanine or tryptophan. D genes are given only for firm matches. Some rows mark clone size as missing; the rest say once, few, many or name a class of expanded clone.

size: few; J: TRBJ2-3; V: TRBV7-2; D: TRBD1; DNA: TGTGCCAGCAGCTTAGGGAAGACAGGGGGCACAGATACGCAGTATTTT; CDR3: CASSLGKTGGTDTQYF
size: NA; J: TRBJ1-1; V: TRBV7-6; D: NA; DNA: TGTGCCAGCAGCTTAGGGACGGTGGGCACTGAAGCTTTCTTT; CDR3: CASSLGTVGTEAFF
size: few; J: TRBJ2-2; V: TRBV30; D: NA; DNA: TGTGCCTGCAATTCTGAGGAGGGGGATTTTTGGGCGAACACCGGGGAGCTGTTTTTT; CDR3: CACNSEEGDFWANTGELFF
size: few; J: TRBJ1-2; V: TRBV25-1; D: NA; DNA: TGTGCCAGCAGTGAAGGGGGAATCGGAGCTAACTATGGCTACACCTTC; CDR3: CASSEGGIGANYGYTF
size: NA; J: TRBJ2-2; V: TRBV11-3; D: NA; DNA: TGTGCCAGCAGCTCCTTAGCGGAGGTCACCGGGGAGCTGTTTTTT; CDR3: CASSSLAEVTGELFF
size: NA; J: TRBJ1-1; V: TRBV30; D: NA; DNA: TGTGCCTGGAGTGTTGGGGGGTTGAACACTGAAGCTTTCTTT; CDR3: CAWSVGGLNTEAFF
size: few; J: TRBJ2-3; V: TRBV11-3; D: TRBD1; DNA: TGTGCCAGCAGCCGGAGCCAGGGGGCAGGCACAGATACGCAGTATTTT; CDR3: CASSRSQGAGTDTQYF
size: few; J: TRBJ2-3; V: TRBV5-1; D: TRBD2; DNA: TGCGCCAGCAGCTTAGGGCTAGCGGGGGGCCCTGGTACGCAGTATTTT; CDR3: CASSLGLAGGPGTQYF
size: NA; J: TRBJ2-3; V: TRBV7-8; D: NA; DNA: TGTGCCAGCAGCACACACGGAGGAGATACGCAGTATTTT; CDR3: CASSTHGGDTQYF
size: few; J: TRBJ1-2; V: TRBV5-4; D: TRBD1; DNA: TGTGCCAGCAGCTTGGGGACAGGGATTTCCGGCTATGGCTACACCTTC; CDR3: CASSLGTGISGYGYTF
size: NA; J: TRBJ1-2; V: TRBV4-1; D: NA; DNA: TGCGCCAGCAGCCAAGGGGTCTCTCTTGACCCTGGCTACACCTTC; CDR3: CASSQGVSLDPGYTF
size: NA; J: TRBJ2-3; V: TRBV1; D: NA; DNA: TGCACCAGCAGCCCCAGAGGCGTAGCGGGAGTTCCAGATACGCAGTATTTT; CDR3: CTSSPRGVAGVPDTQYF
size: few; J: TRBJ1-4; V: TRBV4-2; D: TRBD1; DNA: TGTGCCAGCAGCCAACCTCTACAGGGGAGGTATGAAAAACTGTTTTTT; CDR3: CASSQPLQGRYEKLFF
size: NA; J: TRBJ2-1; V: TRBV7-9; D: NA; DNA: TGTGCCAGCAGCTCGACAAGACCTCACCTATACAATGAGCAGTTCTTC; CDR3: CASSSTRPHLYNEQFF
size: NA; J: TRBJ1-6; V: TRBV5-1; D: TRBD1; DNA: TGCGCCAGCAGCTTGGAGGGACAGAGAAAAAATTCACCCCTCCACTTT; CDR3: CASSLEGQRKNSPLHF
size: NA; J: TRBJ1-5; V: TRBV19; D: NA; DNA: TGTGCCAGTAGTCCCCGGACGTGGACAAGGAGCAATCAGCCCCAGCATTTT; CDR3: CASSPRTWTRSNQPQHF
size: NA; J: TRBJ2-4; V: TRBV7-2; D: TRBD1; DNA: TGTGCCAGCAGCCGCCGACAGGGACGTAACATTCAGTACTTC; CDR3: CASSRRQGRNIQYF